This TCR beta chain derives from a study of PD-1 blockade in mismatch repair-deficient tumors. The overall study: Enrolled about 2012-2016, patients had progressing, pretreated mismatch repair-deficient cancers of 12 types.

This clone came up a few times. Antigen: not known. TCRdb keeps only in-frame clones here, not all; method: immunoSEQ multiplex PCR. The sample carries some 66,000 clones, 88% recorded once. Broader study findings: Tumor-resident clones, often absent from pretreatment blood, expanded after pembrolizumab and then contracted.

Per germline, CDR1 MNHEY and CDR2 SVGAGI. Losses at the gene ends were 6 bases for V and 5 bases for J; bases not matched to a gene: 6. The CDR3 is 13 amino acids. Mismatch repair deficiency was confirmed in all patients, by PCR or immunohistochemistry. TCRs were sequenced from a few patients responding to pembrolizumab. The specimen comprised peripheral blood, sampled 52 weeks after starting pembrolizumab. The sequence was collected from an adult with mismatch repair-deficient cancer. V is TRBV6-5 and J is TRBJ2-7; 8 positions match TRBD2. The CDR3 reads CASRSGSFDEQYF. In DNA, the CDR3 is TGTGCCAGCAGGAGCGGGAGCTTCGACGAGCAGTACTTC.